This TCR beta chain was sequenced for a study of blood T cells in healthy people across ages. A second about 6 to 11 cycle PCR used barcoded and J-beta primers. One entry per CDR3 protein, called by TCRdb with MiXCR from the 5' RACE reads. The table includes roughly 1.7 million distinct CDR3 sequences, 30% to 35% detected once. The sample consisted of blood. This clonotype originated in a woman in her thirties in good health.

CDR3 loop: CASSHGTYDYSEQYF. The CDR3 DNA follows: TGCGCCAGCAGCCACGGTACCTACGACTACTCCGAGCAGTACTTC. The chain has TRBV4-1 and TRBJ2-7, with D maybe TRBD2 (5 bases). This CDR3 is 15 amino acids long. Deletions cut 3 bases from V and 6 bases from J, with 18 bases between. In germline, CDR1 is MGHRA, CDR2 YSYEKL.